The sequence of this TCR beta chain was determined in a study of cytotoxic CD8 clonotypes in ibrutinib-treated CLL. Study context: Treatment had run for a median roughly 13 months, range 6 to 36, when response samples were taken.

About this clone: Other DNA sequences of this sample code for an identical CDR3.

Repertoires were generated with immunoSEQ multiplex PCR, while TCRdb's copy carries only in-frame clones and drops some. The sample has approximately 280,000 clones; less than 85% are singletons. The clonotype originates from a human donor with chronic lymphocytic leukemia. The material sequenced was PBMCs, taken at disease progression, from a patient treated with ibrutinib.

This CDR3 reads CASSSTYEQYF. In nucleotides, the CDR3 is TGCGCCAGCAGCTCGACCTACGAGCAGTACTTC. The chain has TRBV5-1 and TRBJ2-7; D unclear. Germline V lookup: CDR1 SGHRS, CDR2 YFSETQ. This CDR3 spans 11 amino acids. Trimming left V 3 bases short and J 2 bases short, with 3 bases between.